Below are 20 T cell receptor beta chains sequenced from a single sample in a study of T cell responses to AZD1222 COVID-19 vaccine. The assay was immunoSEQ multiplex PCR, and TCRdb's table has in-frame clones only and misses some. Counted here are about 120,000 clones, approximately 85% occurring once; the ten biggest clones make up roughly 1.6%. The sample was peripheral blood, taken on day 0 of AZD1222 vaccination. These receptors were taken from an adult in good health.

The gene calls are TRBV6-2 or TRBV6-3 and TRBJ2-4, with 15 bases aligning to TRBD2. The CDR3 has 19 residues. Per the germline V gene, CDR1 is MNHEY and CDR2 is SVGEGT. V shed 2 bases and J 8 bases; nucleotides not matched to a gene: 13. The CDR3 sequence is CASSYITLGTSGRRDIQYF. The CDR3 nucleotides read TGTGCCAGCAGTTACATCACGTTGGGGACTAGCGGGAGGAGGGACATTCAGTACTTC.

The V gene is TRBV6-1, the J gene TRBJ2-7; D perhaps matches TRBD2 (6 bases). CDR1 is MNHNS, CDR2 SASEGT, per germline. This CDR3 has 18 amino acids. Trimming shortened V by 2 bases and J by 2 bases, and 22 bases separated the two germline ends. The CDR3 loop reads CASSERWPTAGSPYEQYF. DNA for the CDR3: TGTGCCAGCAGTGAAAGGTGGCCCACAGCGGGCAGCCCCTACGAGCAGTACTTC.

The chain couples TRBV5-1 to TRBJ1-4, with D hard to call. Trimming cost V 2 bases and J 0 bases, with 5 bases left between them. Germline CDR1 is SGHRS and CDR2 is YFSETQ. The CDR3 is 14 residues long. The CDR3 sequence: CASSLATTNEKLFF. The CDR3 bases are TGCGCCAGCAGCTTAGCTACAACTAATGAAAAACTGTTTTTT.

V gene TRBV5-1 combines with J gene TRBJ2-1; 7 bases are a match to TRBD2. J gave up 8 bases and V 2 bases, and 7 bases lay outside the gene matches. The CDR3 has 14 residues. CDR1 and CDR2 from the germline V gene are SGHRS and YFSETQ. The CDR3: CASSFGGSNDEQFF. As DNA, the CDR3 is TGCGCCAGCAGCTTTGGCGGGAGTAACGATGAGCAGTTCTTC.

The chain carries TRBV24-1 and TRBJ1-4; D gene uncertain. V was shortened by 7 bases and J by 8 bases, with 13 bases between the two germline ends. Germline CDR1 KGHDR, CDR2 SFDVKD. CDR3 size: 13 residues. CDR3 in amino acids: CATRGSPDEKLFF. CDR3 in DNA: TGTGCCACCAGAGGATCCCCCGACGAAAAACTGTTTTTT.

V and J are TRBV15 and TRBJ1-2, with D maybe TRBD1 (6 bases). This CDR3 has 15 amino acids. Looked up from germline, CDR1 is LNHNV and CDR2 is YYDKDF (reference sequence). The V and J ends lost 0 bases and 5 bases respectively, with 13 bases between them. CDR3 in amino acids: CATSRDMGGRYGYTF. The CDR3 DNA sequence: TGTGCCACCAGCAGAGATATGGGGGGCCGTTATGGCTACACCTTC.

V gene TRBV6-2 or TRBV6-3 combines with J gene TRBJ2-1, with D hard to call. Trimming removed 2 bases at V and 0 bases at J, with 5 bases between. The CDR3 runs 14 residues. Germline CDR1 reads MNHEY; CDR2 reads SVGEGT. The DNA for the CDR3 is TGTGCCAGCAGTTACGAGAGCTCCTACAATGAGCAGTTCTTC. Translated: CASSYESSYNEQFF.

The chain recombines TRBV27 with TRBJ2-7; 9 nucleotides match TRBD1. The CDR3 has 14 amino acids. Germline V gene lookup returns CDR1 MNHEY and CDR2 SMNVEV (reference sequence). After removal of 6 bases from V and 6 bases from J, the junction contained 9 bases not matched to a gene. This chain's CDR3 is CASSFWDRVTEQYF. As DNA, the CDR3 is TGTGCCAGCAGCTTTTGGGACAGGGTAACCGAGCAGTACTTC.

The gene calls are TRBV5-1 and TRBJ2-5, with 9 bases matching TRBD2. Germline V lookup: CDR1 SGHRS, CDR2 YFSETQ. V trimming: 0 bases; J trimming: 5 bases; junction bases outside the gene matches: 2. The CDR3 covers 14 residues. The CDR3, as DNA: TGCGCCAGCAGCTTGGGGACTAGCGCGGAGACCCAGTACTTC. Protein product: CASSLGTSAETQYF.

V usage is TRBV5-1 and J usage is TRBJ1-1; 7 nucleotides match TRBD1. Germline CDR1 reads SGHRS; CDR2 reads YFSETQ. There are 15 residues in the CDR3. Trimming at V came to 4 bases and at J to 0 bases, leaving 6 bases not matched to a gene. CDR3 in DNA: TGCGCCAGCAGCCAAAGGGGGCAGATGAACACTGAAGCTTTCTTT. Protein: CASSQRGQMNTEAFF.

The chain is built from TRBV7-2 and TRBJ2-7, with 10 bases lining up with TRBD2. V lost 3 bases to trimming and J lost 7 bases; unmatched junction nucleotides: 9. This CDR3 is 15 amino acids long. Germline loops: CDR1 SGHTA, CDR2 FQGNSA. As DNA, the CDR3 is TGTGCCAGCAGCTTTTCATCTAGCGGGAGAGGGGAGCAGTACTTC. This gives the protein CASSFSSSGRGEQYF. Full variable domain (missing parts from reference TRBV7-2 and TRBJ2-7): GAGVSQSPSNKVTEKGKDVELRCDPISGHTALYWYRQSLGQGLEFLIYFQGNSAPDKSGLPSDRFSAERTGGSVSTLTIQRTQQEDSAVYLCASSFSSSGRGEQYFGPGTRLTVT.

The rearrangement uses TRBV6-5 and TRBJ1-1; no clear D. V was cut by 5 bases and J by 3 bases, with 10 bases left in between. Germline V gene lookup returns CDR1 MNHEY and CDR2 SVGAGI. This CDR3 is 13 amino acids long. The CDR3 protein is CASSKKGYTEAFF. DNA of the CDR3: TGTGCCAGCAGTAAAAAAGGGTACACTGAAGCTTTCTTT.

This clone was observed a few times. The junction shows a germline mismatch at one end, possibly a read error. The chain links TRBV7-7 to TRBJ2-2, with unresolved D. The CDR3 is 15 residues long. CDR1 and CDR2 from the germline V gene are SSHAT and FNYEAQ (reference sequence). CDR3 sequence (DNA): TGTGCTAGCAGTCGAGCAGACGCGAACACCGGGGAGCTGTTTTTT. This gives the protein CASSRADANTGELFF.

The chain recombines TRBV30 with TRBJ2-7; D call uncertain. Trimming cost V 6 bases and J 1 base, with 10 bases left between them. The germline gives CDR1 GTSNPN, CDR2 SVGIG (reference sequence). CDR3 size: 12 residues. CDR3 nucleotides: TGTGCCTGCCATAAGAGATCCTACGAGCAGTACTTC. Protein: CACHKRSYEQYF.

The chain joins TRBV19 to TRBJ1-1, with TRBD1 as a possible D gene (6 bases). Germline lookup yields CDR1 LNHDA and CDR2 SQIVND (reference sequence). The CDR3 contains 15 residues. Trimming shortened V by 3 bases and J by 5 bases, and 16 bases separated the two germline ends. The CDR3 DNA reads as TGTGCCAGTAGTATTGGCACAGGGACGGGGACTGAAGCTTTCTTT. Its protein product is CASSIGTGTGTEAFF.

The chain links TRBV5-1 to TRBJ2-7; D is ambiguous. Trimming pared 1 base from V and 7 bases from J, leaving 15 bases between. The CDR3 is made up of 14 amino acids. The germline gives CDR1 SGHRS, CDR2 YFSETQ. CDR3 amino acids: CASSLNPASSEQYF. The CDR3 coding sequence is TGCGCCAGCAGCTTGAATCCGGCTTCGAGTGAGCAGTACTTC.

The DNA of the CDR3 is TGTGCCAGCAGCACCCGGACCGACCTCTACGAGCAGTACTTC. Translating it yields CASSTRTDLYEQYF. V and J are TRBV5-4 and TRBJ2-7; D gene uncertain. The CDR3 has 14 amino acids. Trimming shortened V by 4 bases and J by 3 bases, and 14 bases separated the two germline ends. The germline gives CDR1 SGHNT, CDR2 YYREEE (reference sequence).

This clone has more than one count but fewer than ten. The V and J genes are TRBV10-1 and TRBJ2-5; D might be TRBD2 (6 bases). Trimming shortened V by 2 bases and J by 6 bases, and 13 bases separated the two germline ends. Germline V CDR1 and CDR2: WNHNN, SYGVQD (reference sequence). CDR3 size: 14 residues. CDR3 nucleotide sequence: TGCGCCAGCAGTGAGGGTATAGCGGTTCAGACCCAGTACTTC. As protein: CASSEGIAVQTQYF.

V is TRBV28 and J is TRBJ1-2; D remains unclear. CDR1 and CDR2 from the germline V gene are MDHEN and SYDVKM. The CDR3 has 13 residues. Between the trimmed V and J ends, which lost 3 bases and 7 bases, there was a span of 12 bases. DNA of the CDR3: TGTGCCAGCAGTTTTACCCGGTCGGGTGGCTACACCTTC. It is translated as CASSFTRSGGYTF.

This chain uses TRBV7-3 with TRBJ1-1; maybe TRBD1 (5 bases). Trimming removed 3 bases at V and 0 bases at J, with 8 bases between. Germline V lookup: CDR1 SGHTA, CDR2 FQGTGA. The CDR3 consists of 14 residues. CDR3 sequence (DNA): TGTGCCAGCAGCTTCGGGGGTATGAACACTGAAGCTTTCTTT. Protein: CASSFGGMNTEAFF.